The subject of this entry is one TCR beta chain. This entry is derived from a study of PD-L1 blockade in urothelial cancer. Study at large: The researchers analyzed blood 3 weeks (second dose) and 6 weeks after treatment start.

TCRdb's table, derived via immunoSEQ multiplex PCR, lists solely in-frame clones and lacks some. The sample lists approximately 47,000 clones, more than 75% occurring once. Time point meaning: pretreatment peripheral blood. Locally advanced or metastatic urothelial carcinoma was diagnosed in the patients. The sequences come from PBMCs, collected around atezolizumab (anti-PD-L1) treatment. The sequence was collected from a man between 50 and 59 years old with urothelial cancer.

CDR3 region: CASLRDNRADTQYF. For the CDR3, the DNA is TGTGCCAGCCTACGGGACAATAGAGCGGATACGCAGTATTTT. The J gene is TRBJ2-3, the V gene TRBV2; perhaps TRBD1 as D (6 bases). CDR3 length: 14 amino acids. Germline CDR1 SNHLY, CDR2 FYNNEI. Trimming shortened V by 8 bases and J by 6 bases, and 18 bases separated the two germline ends. The whole variable domain, remainder taken from reference TRBV2 and TRBJ2-3, is EPEVTQTPSHQVTQMGQEVILRCVPISNHLYFYWYRQILGQKVEFLVSFYNNEISEKSEIFDDQFSVERPDGSNFTLKIRSTKLEDSAMYFCASLRDNRADTQYFGPGTRLTVL.